Described below is a single TCR beta chain sequence and its context. These data come from a study of blood T cell repertoires in COVID-19. The CDR3 runs 15 residues. Germline CDR1 and CDR2: MNHNY and SVGAGI (reference sequence). V was clipped by 6 bases and J by 0 bases, with 12 bases between them. How the authors handled the data: Reference gene primer amplification in the assay estimated nucleated cell counts. Sequencing was performed with immunoSEQ multiplex PCR; in TCRdb, only in-frame clones are kept and a portion is missing. That table is the source of V, J and clone size, and D and trimming were worked out from the DNA. The table has over 200,000 clones, 84% seen once; the top ten hold approximately 18%.

What was sequenced was peripheral blood. The source of this sequence is a woman older than 75 with active or convalescent COVID-19. The chain recombines TRBV6-6 with TRBJ2-1; possibly TRBD2 for D (5 bases). Written as DNA, the CDR3 is TGTGCCAGCAGACGACTGGGGAGCTCCTACAATGAGCAGTTCTTC. This gives the protein CASRRLGSSYNEQFF.